The entry below describes one TCR beta chain. These data belong to a study of blood T cell repertoires in COVID-19. Study background: Spain, Italy and the United States supplied samples that represented acute and convalescent COVID-19. The cDNA or gDNA used as material had been derived from T cells, B-cell-depleted T cells, or PBMCs.

Germline V CDR1 and CDR2: SGHAT, FQNNGV. CDR3 length equals 15 residues. V gave up 5 bases and J gave up 8 bases; unmatched junction bases: 10. Authors' processing steps: The authors estimated nucleated cell counts from reference gene primer amplification. The repertoire was sequenced with immunoSEQ multiplex PCR; TCRdb's copy has only in-frame clones and lacks some. From that table come the V and J calls and clone size; the DNA was used to work out D and trimming. The sample shows around 230,000 clones, under 90% of them seen only once. The clonotype comes from a woman in her 40s with active or convalescent COVID-19. The sample comprised peripheral blood. The chain recombines TRBV11-2 with TRBJ1-4, with 8 nucleotides matching TRBD1. The CDR3, as DNA: TGTGCCAGCAGCCTGGGGGACAGGTCGTCCGAAAAACTGTTTTTT. This gives the protein CASSLGDRSSEKLFF.